These 31 T cell receptor beta chains were all obtained from the same sample, sequenced in a study of blood T cells in healthy people across ages. Through a sample-barcoded 5' primer and a J-beta primer mix, a second PCR was run for roughly 6 to 11 cycles. TCRdb passed the 5' RACE reads through MiXCR, listing each CDR3 protein once. The data contain about 570,000 distinct CDR3 sequences, roughly a quarter of them singletons. Sequenced sample: blood. The receptors were gathered from a woman between 65 and 79 years old in good health.

This chain joins TRBV29-1 and TRBJ2-5; D might be TRBD1 or TRBD2, each matching 5 bases. The CDR3 runs to 15 residues. The germline CDR1 and CDR2 sequences are SQVTM and ANQGSEA. V was shortened by 1 base and J by 4 bases, with 16 bases between the two germline ends. CDR3 sequence: CSVEGTTGRRETQYF. The CDR3 DNA is TGCAGCGTTGAAGGGACAACGGGGCGTCGAGAGACCCAGTACTTC.

V and J are TRBV20-1 and TRBJ2-3, with TRBD2 matching over 8 bases. V was pared by 3 bases and J by 0 bases, with 2 bases of the junction left unmatched. Germline V CDR1 and CDR2: DFQATT, SNEGSKA (reference sequence). The CDR3 is 14 residues long. The CDR3: CSASASGSTDTQYF. CDR3 nucleotide sequence: TGCAGTGCTAGTGCTAGCGGGAGCACAGATACGCAGTATTTT.

This clonotype was seen a few times. V usage is TRBV11-1 and J usage is TRBJ2-5; D gene uncertain. The closer fit of TRBJ2-7 to the DNA end suggests the J call may be wrong. CDR1 SGHAT and CDR2 FQDESV come from the germline V gene (reference sequence). The CDR3 consists of 13 residues. The CDR3 region has the DNA TGTGCCAGCAGCTCCAGGCCCTCCTACGAGCAGTACTTC. It is translated as CASSSRPSYEQYF.

Only a few counts were recorded for this clonotype. The rearrangement links TRBV11-2 to TRBJ1-2; the D is unclear. This CDR3 is built from 12 residues. Trimming stripped 0 bases from V and 7 bases from J, with 6 bases between. Looked up from germline, CDR1 is SGHAT and CDR2 is FQNNGV. The DNA of the CDR3 is TGTGCCAGCAGCTTAGAGAGTTTTGGCTACACCTTC. The encoded protein is CASSLESFGYTF.

This clonotype has just a few counts. V and J are TRBV6-1 and TRBJ1-4; TRBD1 is a possible D gene (5 bases). From germline, CDR1 is MNHNS and CDR2 SASEGT. The V and J ends lost 6 bases and 8 bases respectively, with 13 bases between them. The CDR3 consists of 13 residues. The CDR3 DNA reads TGTGCCAGCAGACTTGACAGACGGGAAAAACTGTTTTTT. This codes for CASRLDRREKLFF.

V is TRBV3-1 and J is TRBJ1-1; TRBD1 might be the D (5 bases). The CDR3 is made up of 15 amino acids. Trimming took 4 bases from V and 0 from J, leaving 12 bases between them. Per germline, CDR1 LGHDT and CDR2 YNNKEL (reference sequence). CDR3 sequence reads: CASSRGSPMNTEAFF. The CDR3 nucleotides are TGTGCCAGCAGCCGGGGCTCGCCCATGAACACTGAAGCTTTCTTT.

The V call is TRBV29-1, the J call TRBJ2-3; TRBD1 matches 10 bases. This CDR3 comprises 15 residues. Germline V gene data show CDR1 as SQVTM and CDR2 as ANQGSEA. V was clipped by 4 bases and J by 6 bases; unmatched bases: 10. In nucleotides, the CDR3 is TGCAGCGTTGGAGATCCGGGACAGGGGAGTGATACGCAGTATTTT. The encoded protein is CSVGDPGQGSDTQYF.

The rearrangement uses TRBV7-2 and TRBJ2-3; TRBD2 might be the D (5 bases). Per the germline V gene, CDR1 is SGHTA and CDR2 is FQGNSA. The CDR3 extends over 13 amino acids. V lost 4 bases, J lost 6 bases, and 11 bases lay in between. In DNA, the CDR3 is TGTGCCAGCAGCTACCTCGGGGTTGATACGCAGTATTTT. Protein: CASSYLGVDTQYF.

This clonotype was seen ten or more times. V usage is TRBV10-3 and J usage is TRBJ2-1, with D tentatively TRBD2 (6 bases). Germline V gene data show CDR1 as ENHRY and CDR2 as SYGVKD. V was cut by 3 bases and J by 5 bases, with 17 bases left in between. This CDR3 has 16 residues. Here the CDR3 reads CAISEDGGALHNEQFF. The CDR3, as DNA: TGTGCCATCAGTGAAGACGGGGGTGCCCTTCACAATGAGCAGTTCTTC.

In this sample, this clonotype turned up a few times. V is TRBV29-1 and J is TRBJ2-5; D unclear. The CDR3 spans 13 residues. Germline CDR1 SQVTM, CDR2 ANQGSEA. Trimming stripped 7 bases from V and 5 bases from J, with 17 bases between. This CDR3 is CSAVWGFEETQYF. CDR3 DNA sequence: TGCAGCGCTGTCTGGGGTTTCGAGGAGACCCAGTACTTC.

This clonotype came up a few times. V gene TRBV25-1 combines with J gene TRBJ1-2; 8 bases fit TRBD1. The germline CDR1 and CDR2 sequences are MGHDK and SYGVNS. V shed 1 base, J shed 7 bases, and the junction held 5 bases outside the gene matches. The CDR3 is made up of 14 amino acids. The CDR3, as DNA: TGTGCCAGCAGTGAATTCACAGGGGGGACTGGCTACACCTTC. Translating it yields CASSEFTGGTGYTF.

The chain uses TRBV7-2 and TRBJ2-5; D is possibly TRBD2 (6 bases). The DNA end lines up better with TRBJ2-7; the J call may be wrong. In germline, CDR1 is SGHTA, CDR2 FQGNSA. The length of the CDR3 is 15 residues. CDR3 sequence (DNA): TGTGCCAGCAGCCCCCTGGAGGGGAGCACCTACGAGCAGTACTTC. Amino acid sequence: CASSPLEGSTYEQYF.

The genes are TRBV6-6 and TRBJ1-1; no reliable D call. This CDR3 spans 11 amino acids. V lost 11 bases, J lost 0 bases, and 7 bases lay in between. Germline CDR1 reads MNHNY; CDR2 reads SVGAGI (reference sequence). The CDR3 region is CACSVNTEAFF. Here the CDR3 DNA reads TGTGCCTGCTCCGTGAACACTGAAGCTTTCTTT.

This clonotype was seen more than once but under ten times. The chain joins TRBV7-2 to TRBJ2-7; 8 nucleotides line up with TRBD2. This CDR3 contains 15 residues. Germline V gene sequence: CDR1 SGHTA, CDR2 FQGNSA. V was pared by 5 bases and J by 7 bases, with 13 bases of the junction left unmatched. For the CDR3, the DNA is TGTGCCAGCAGCCCCGTGGGAGCGGGGGTACGAGAGCAGTACTTC. This encodes CASSPVGAGVREQYF.

This clonotype has only one observation. V gene TRBV15 combines with J gene TRBJ1-2; tentatively, D is TRBD1 (6 bases). This CDR3 is built from 16 residues. Trimming removed 5 bases at V and 8 bases at J, with 24 bases between. Germline V gives CDR1 LNHNV, CDR2 YYDKDF (reference sequence). The DNA of the CDR3 is TGTGCCACCAGCTCCCCCTCGGGGGTGGGGGCGCGAGGCTACACCTTC. Its translation: CATSSPSGVGARGYTF.

The chain has TRBV5-5 and TRBJ2-7; 7 bases agree with TRBD2. CDR1 is SGHKS and CDR2 is YYEKEE in the germline V gene (reference sequence). The CDR3 length is 15 residues. The ends lost 3 bases at V and 3 bases at J; junction bases unmatched: 9. The CDR3, as DNA: TGTGCCAGCAGCTCCCTGGGGGACTACCTCTACGAGCAGTACTTC. Residues: CASSSLGDYLYEQYF.

Only a few counts were recorded for this clonotype. The rearrangement uses TRBV3-1 and TRBJ2-4; unclear D gene. V was cut by 4 bases and J by 0 bases, with 10 bases left in between. This CDR3 spans 15 amino acids. From germline, CDR1 is LGHDT and CDR2 YNNKEL (reference sequence). DNA for the CDR3: TGTGCCAGCAGCCGCTTCACCTTAGCCAAAAACATTCAGTACTTC. Its translation: CASSRFTLAKNIQYF.

This chain joins TRBV29-1 and TRBJ1-2; tentatively, D is TRBD1 (5 bases). The germline V gene encodes CDR1 SQVTM and CDR2 ANQGSEA. The CDR3 is 14 amino acids. V shed 4 bases and J shed 0 bases, with 12 bases lying between them. The CDR3 coding sequence is TGCAGCGTTGGTGGGGGGTTAGCTAACTATGGCTACACCTTC. Its translation: CSVGGGLANYGYTF.

This clonotype turned up a few times. The genes are TRBV4-3 and TRBJ1-2; D is undetermined. The CDR3 is 15 amino acids. V gave up 0 bases and J gave up 4 bases, with 12 bases separating them. Germline V lookup: CDR1 LGHNA, CDR2 YSLEER. The CDR3 sequence: CASSQETGFFYGYTF. DNA for the CDR3: TGCGCCAGCAGCCAAGAAACCGGGTTTTTCTATGGCTACACCTTC.

This clonotype was observed a few times. The chain couples TRBV29-1 to TRBJ2-3, with D possibly being TRBD1 or TRBD2 (5 bases each). V lost 5 bases, J lost 3 bases, and 12 bases lay in between. The CDR3 spans 13 residues. Germline CDR1 is SQVTM and CDR2 is ANQGSEA. The CDR3 nucleotides read TGCAGCGTTCGGGGCAAATTTACAGATACGCAGTATTTT. It codes for CSVRGKFTDTQYF.

This chain connects TRBV27 to TRBJ2-1, with TRBD2 matching 8 bases. This CDR3 contains 17 residues. From germline, CDR1 is MNHEY and CDR2 SMNVEV (reference sequence). Unmatched junction bases numbered 6, after V lost 2 bases and J lost 0 bases. This CDR3 is CASSLRQRGSSYNEQFF. Here the CDR3 DNA reads TGTGCCAGCAGTTTACGTCAGCGGGGGAGCTCCTACAATGAGCAGTTCTTC.

In this sample, this clonotype turned up once. The junction shows a germline mismatch at one end, possibly a read error. The J gene is TRBJ2-3, the V gene TRBV5-5; 7 bases line up with TRBD2. Per germline, CDR1 SGHKS and CDR2 YYEKEE (reference sequence). The CDR3 consists of 15 residues. The CDR3 region has the DNA TGTACCAGCAGCCTGGCTTACGGGGGGACAGATACGCAGTATTTT. Protein: CTSSLAYGGTDTQYF.

The V gene is TRBV20-1, the J gene TRBJ2-1; 9 bases map to TRBD1. Germline CDR1 and CDR2: DFQATT and SNEGSKA (reference sequence). The CDR3 runs 14 residues. Germline trimming cut 6 bases from V and 3 bases from J; bases unmatched to any gene: 6. Here the CDR3 DNA reads TGCAGTGCCACGGGACAGGGTTTCTACAATGAGCAGTTCTTC. Its translation is CSATGQGFYNEQFF.

The genes are TRBV6-2 or TRBV6-3 and TRBJ1-2, with unresolved D. The V end was cut by 2 bases, the J end by 5 bases, with 24 bases between. The CDR3 runs 18 residues. Germline V gene data show CDR1 as MNHEY and CDR2 as SVGEGT. CDR3 nucleotides: TGTGCCAGCAGTTACGGAGGACCACCCATCTTTCGGATTTATGGCTACACCTTC. Protein sequence: CASSYGGPPIFRIYGYTF.

This clonotype was counted a few times. The V call is TRBV6-2 or TRBV6-3, the J call TRBJ1-1; D is unresolved. Trimming stripped 2 bases from V and 4 bases from J, with 8 bases between. This CDR3 is 13 amino acids long. CDR1 MNHEY and CDR2 SVGEGT come from the germline V gene. The CDR3 region has the DNA TGTGCCAGCAGTTACGGGCCCCGCACTGAAGCTTTCTTT. Translation: CASSYGPRTEAFF.

In this sample, this clonotype turned up a few times. The gene calls are TRBV20-1 and TRBJ2-3; D might be TRBD2 (7 bases). V was shortened by 4 bases and J by 2 bases, with 19 bases between the two germline ends. Germline-derived CDR1 and CDR2 are DFQATT and SNEGSKA (reference sequence). The length of the CDR3 is 16 residues. CDR3 amino acids: CSAISRAAGATDTQYF. Written as DNA, the CDR3 is TGCAGTGCTATTTCACGGGCGGCGGGGGCCACAGATACGCAGTATTTT.

The chain carries TRBV29-1 and TRBJ2-7; 8 bases match TRBD1. Losses at the gene ends were 4 bases for V and 3 bases for J; bases not matched to a gene: 8. The CDR3 sequence is 14 residues long. The germline gives CDR1 SQVTM, CDR2 ANQGSEA. The DNA of the CDR3 is TGCAGCGTTGTACCTAGACAGGGGTACTACGAGCAGTACTTC. This codes for CSVVPRQGYYEQYF.

This clonotype has at least ten counts. The chain uses TRBV7-9 and TRBJ1-2, with 9 bases that match TRBD1. The length of the CDR3 is 14 residues. The V gene end was trimmed by 6 bases and the J gene end by 5 bases; junction bases not matched to a gene: 7. Germline values: CDR1 SEHNR, CDR2 FQNEAQ (reference sequence). Here the CDR3 reads CASSLGQGTYGYTF. CDR3 nucleotide sequence: TGTGCCAGCAGTTTGGGACAGGGAACATATGGCTACACCTTC.

About this clonotype: A junction end diverges from the germline sequence, so it may reflect a read error. The chain joins TRBV7-9 to TRBJ2-3; D is tentatively TRBD1 or TRBD2 (5 bases each). The germline gives CDR1 SEHNR, CDR2 FQNEAQ (reference sequence). CDR3 length: 16 residues. The CDR3 bases are TGTACCAGCAGCGGCAGGGCTCTACTCAGAACGGATACGCAGTATTTT. Translating gives CTSSGRALLRTDTQYF.

This clonotype has more than one count but fewer than ten. One end of the junction varies from germline; a read error may be responsible. This chain connects TRBV29-1 to TRBJ2-7, with D tentatively TRBD1 (5 bases). The germline gives CDR1 SQVTM, CDR2 ANQGSEA. This CDR3 is 11 amino acids long. DNA of the CDR3: TGCAGCGTCGAAGGGGAATACGAGCAGTACTTC. Its translation is CSVEGEYEQYF.

This clonotype has just a few counts. The gene calls are TRBV9 and TRBJ1-5, with TRBD1 matching over 8 bases. There are 16 residues in the CDR3. V lost 3 bases to trimming and J lost 3 bases; unmatched junction nucleotides: 8. CDR1 and CDR2 from the germline V gene are SGDLS and YYNGEE. The CDR3 reads CASSAHGTGANQPQHF. CDR3 bases: TGTGCCAGCAGCGCCCACGGGACAGGAGCCAATCAGCCCCAGCATTTT. Supplemented by reference TRBV9 and TRBJ1-5, the full variable domain reads DSGVTQTPKHLITATGQRVTLRCSPRSGDLSVYWYQQSLDQGLQFLIQYYNGEERAKGNILERFSAQQFPDLHSELNLSSLELGDSALYFCASSAHGTGANQPQHFGDGTRLSIL.